The clone carrying this T cell receptor (beta chain) was found once. The antigen remains undetermined. This sample was taken from a study of OX40 agonist ivuxolimab in advanced cancers. Germline CDR1 reads MGHRA; CDR2 reads YSYEKL. The J segment lost 2 bases and the V segment lost 1 base, leaving 5 bases of the junction unmatched. The CDR3 runs to 16 residues. Overall study results and limits: The antigen specificity of the peripheral T cells (those that were expanded) was not determined.

Libraries were prepared by immunoSEQ multiplex PCR; TCRdb keeps only in-frame clonotypes and omits some of them. The sample contains approximately 38,000 clones, around four fifths of which appear only once. The receptor was derived from an adult with an advanced solid tumor such as melanoma, head and neck, liver or kidney cancer. Sequenced here: CD4+ or CD8+ T cells sorted from blood, sampled in a trial of the OX40 agonist ivuxolimab. The genes are TRBV4-1 and TRBJ1-3; 7 bases are a match to TRBD1. For the CDR3, the DNA is TGCGCCAGCAGCCAAGCGGACAGGAAAACTGGAAACACCATATATTTT. Translation: CASSQADRKTGNTIYF.